These 10 T cell receptor beta chains came from one sample sequenced in a study of identifying expanded T cells in peripheral blood. Only in-frame clones appear in the TCRdb table, and some are missing; sequencing was by immunoSEQ multiplex PCR. The sample comprises under 130,000 clones, more than 85% of which are singletons, and around 17% rests with the top ten. The specimen sequenced was blood. Receptors originate from a person aged 18-70 years in good health.

The rearrangement joins TRBV11-3 to TRBJ2-7; 7 positions match TRBD1. This CDR3 is 12 amino acids long. Germline-derived CDR1 and CDR2 are SGHNT and YENEEA. V was clipped by 5 bases and J by 3 bases; unmatched bases: 1. The CDR3 DNA reads as TGTGCCAGCAGCCGACAGGGCTACGAGCAGTACTTC. As protein: CASSRQGYEQYF.

The genes are TRBV7-9 and TRBJ2-1, with 7 bases fitting TRBD2. The length of the CDR3 is 15 residues. Germline CDR1 reads SEHNR; CDR2 reads FQNEAQ (reference sequence). V was pared by 2 bases and J by 4 bases, with 5 bases of the junction left unmatched. CDR3 sequence: CASSLKAGDYNEQFF. CDR3 bases: TGTGCCAGCAGCTTAAAGGCGGGGGATTACAATGAGCAGTTCTTC. The complete variable domain, with remaining parts taken from reference TRBV7-9 and TRBJ2-1, reads DTGVSQNPRHKITKRGQNVTFRCDPISEHNRLYWYRQTLGQGPEFLTYFQNEAQLEKSRLLSDRFSAERPKGSFSTLEIQRTEQGDSAMYLCASSLKAGDYNEQFFGPGTRLTVL.

This chain uses TRBV2 with TRBJ2-7; 11 nucleotides match TRBD2. This CDR3 comprises 13 residues. V was pared by 5 bases and J by 4 bases, with 1 base of the junction left unmatched. The germline V gene encodes CDR1 SNHLY and CDR2 FYNNEI. The CDR3 region has the DNA TGTGCCAGCAGTACTAGCGGGGGTTACGAGCAGTACTTC. Its translation: CASSTSGGYEQYF.

The chain uses TRBV19 and TRBJ2-1, with 7 bases identical to TRBD1. CDR1 and CDR2 from the germline V gene are LNHDA and SQIVND (reference sequence). The CDR3 extends over 19 amino acids. V shed 2 bases, J shed 8 bases, and the junction held 21 bases outside the gene matches. The CDR3 sequence is CASSILGDRDTPLVDEQFF. The DNA of the CDR3 is TGTGCCAGTAGTATACTGGGCGACAGGGACACTCCCCTCGTCGATGAGCAGTTCTTC.

The V gene is TRBV6-1, the J gene TRBJ2-7; D is unclear. The CDR3 loop spans 12 amino acids. V shed 1 base and J shed 9 bases, with 10 bases lying between them. CDR1 MNHNS and CDR2 SASEGT come from the germline V gene. CDR3 sequence: CASSEVNDRQYF. CDR3 coding DNA: TGTGCCAGCAGTGAAGTAAACGATCGGCAGTACTTC.

The chain links TRBV2 to TRBJ2-3; D is possibly TRBD2 (6 bases). CDR1 and CDR2 from the germline V gene are SNHLY and FYNNEI. Between the trimmed V and J ends, which lost 8 bases and 5 bases, there was a span of 20 bases. This CDR3 has 15 amino acids. The CDR3 protein is CASGGLWLSLDTQYF. CDR3 sequence (DNA): TGTGCCAGCGGGGGGTTGTGGCTGAGCTTAGATACGCAGTATTTT. Based on the CDR3 plus reference TRBV2 and TRBJ2-3, the full variable domain is EPEVTQTPSHQVTQMGQEVILRCVPISNHLYFYWYRQILGQKVEFLVSFYNNEISEKSEIFDDQFSVERPDGSNFTLKIRSTKLEDSAMYFCASGGLWLSLDTQYFGPGTRLTVL.

This clone is a singleton in its sample. The chain combines TRBV9 with TRBJ2-3; 13 bases fit TRBD2. Trimming took 4 bases from V and 5 from J; bases not matched to a gene: 7. CDR3 length equals 16 residues. CDR1 is SGDLS and CDR2 is YYNGEE in the germline V gene. CDR3 residues: CASSLRTSGGGDTQYF. The CDR3 DNA is TGTGCCAGCAGCCTCAGGACTAGCGGGGGAGGAGATACGCAGTATTTT.

The J gene is TRBJ2-3, the V gene TRBV5-1, with 9 bases that match TRBD2. The CDR3 extends over 14 amino acids. Germline V gene lookup returns CDR1 SGHRS and CDR2 YFSETQ. With 4 bases clipped from V and 4 bases from J, the junction kept 4 bases outside the gene matches. The CDR3 DNA is TGCGCCAGCAGCCCCCGACTAGCGGCAGATACGCAGTATTTT. It encodes CASSPRLAADTQYF.

This chain links TRBV29-1 with TRBJ1-2, with TRBD1 as a possible D gene (6 bases). Germline-derived CDR1 and CDR2 are SQVTM and ANQGSEA. Trimming took off 3 bases at V and 9 bases at J, with 14 bases between the two ends. The CDR3 contains 12 residues. Here the CDR3 reads CSVDHGQLRYTF. CDR3 coding DNA: TGCAGCGTTGACCACGGACAGCTACGCTACACCTTC.

This chain connects TRBV7-2 to TRBJ2-7; D not certain. The CDR3 consists of 15 residues. Per germline, CDR1 SGHTA and CDR2 FQGNSA. V was shortened by 0 bases and J by 0 bases, with 9 bases between the two germline ends. Written as DNA, the CDR3 is TGTGCCAGCAGCTTAGCAGGGCCGATCTCCTACGAGCAGTACTTC. Residues: CASSLAGPISYEQYF. Complete variable domain (other parts from reference TRBV7-2 and TRBJ2-7): GAGVSQSPSNKVTEKGKDVELRCDPISGHTALYWYRQSLGQGLEFLIYFQGNSAPDKSGLPSDRFSAERTGGSVSTLTIQRTQQEDSAVYLCASSLAGPISYEQYFGPGTRLTVT.